These 7 T cell receptor beta chains originate from one sample sequenced in a study of T cell clonality in common variable immunodeficiency. General study findings and limits: Fewer deletions and N-nucleotide insertions were reportedly seen in common variable immunodeficiency TCR beta sequences.

The protocol was immunoSEQ multiplex PCR, while the TCRdb copy is restricted to in-frame clones and leaves out a portion. Observed are 15,000 to 25,000 clones, no singletons, with the top ten taking 2.5% to 3%. The antigens of these receptors remain unknown. The material sequenced was peripheral blood mononuclear cells. The origin of the receptors is a human donor with common variable immunodeficiency.

Turning to this clone: The read falls 3 residues short of the CDR3 end, and the missing part is taken from the germline J gene. The chain links TRBV20-1 to TRBJ2-7, with TRBD2 matching over 15 bases. The ends lost 6 bases at V and 4 bases at J; junction bases unmatched: 13. The CDR3 is 17 amino acids. Germline V gives CDR1 DFQATT, CDR2 SNEGSKA (reference sequence). The CDR3 DNA, read in part, is TGCAGTGCGGCCGGGACTAGCGGGGGGATCGCCTCTTACGAG. Its translation: CSAAGTSGGIASYE. The entire CDR3 sequence reads CSAAGTSGGIASYEQYF.

By its share, this clone is medium-sized. The read ends 3 residues before the CDR3 terminus; that terminus is restored from the germline J gene. The chain is built from TRBV15 and TRBJ2-3; D perhaps matches TRBD2 (6 bases). This CDR3 has 14 residues. Germline-derived CDR1 and CDR2 are LNHNV and YYDKDF (reference sequence). The V end lost 3 bases, the J end lost 0 bases, and 7 bases lay between the germline ends. Incomplete CDR3 DNA: TGTGCCACCAGCAGGGGGACTAGCACAGATACG. Translating gives CATSRGTSTDT. The complete CDR3 protein is CATSRGTSTDTQYF. Filled out from reference TRBV15 and TRBJ2-3, the complete variable domain reads DAMVIQNPRYQVTQFGKPVTLSCSQTLNHNVMYWYQQKSSQAPKLLFHYYDKDFNNEADTPDNFQSRRPNTSFCFLDIRSPGLGDTAMYLCATSRGTSTDTQYFGPGTRLTVL.

This clone occurred many times. A read error may produce the germline difference seen at one junction end. The read ends 3 residues early relative to the CDR3; the germline J gene fills the gap. J is TRBJ1-2 and V is TRBV4-1; D not resolved. Germline CDR1 MGHRA, CDR2 YSYEKL. The CDR3 totals 15 residues. Partial CDR3 DNA: TGCACCAGCAGCCAAGATACTCCGTTTAACTATGGC. Encoded protein: CTSSQDTPFNYG. The CDR3, in full, reads CTSSQDTPFNYGYTF.

This clone came up many times. The CDR3 sequence is CASSKLGAREKSYGYTF. The sequenced CDR3 bases are TGTGCCAGTAGTAAGTTGGGGGCCCGGGAAAAGTCCTATGGC. The gene calls are TRBV19 and TRBJ1-2, with D maybe TRBD1 (6 bases). The CDR3 end falls 3 residues outside the read, so it is completed with the germline J gene. The CDR3 totals 17 residues. CDR1 is LNHDA, CDR2 SQIVND, per germline (reference sequence). V dropped 4 bases and J dropped 4 bases, with 22 bases sitting between them. The variable domain in full, completed from reference TRBV19 and TRBJ1-2, reads DGGITQSPKYLFRKEGQNVTLSCEQNLNHDAMYWYRQDPGQGLRLIYYSQIVNDFQKGDIAEGYSVSREKKESFPLTVTSAQKNPTAFYLCASSKLGAREKSYGYTFGSGTRLTVV.

This clone was detected many times. The sequenced fragment ends 3 residues before the CDR3 boundary, so the rest is inferred from the germline J gene. This chain links TRBV20-1 with TRBJ1-5; D is possibly TRBD1 (6 bases). Germline assignment: CDR1 DFQATT and CDR2 SNEGSKA (reference sequence). The CDR3 loop spans 16 amino acids. Trimming cost V 5 bases and J 1 base, with 18 bases left between them. CDR3 DNA, as far as it was read: TGCAGTGCTGGGAGCCGGAGTGGGGGCAGCAATCAGCCC. Its protein product is CSAGSRSGGSNQP. In full, the CDR3 is CSAGSRSGGSNQPQHF.

A note on this clone: Sequencing ends 3 residues short of the CDR3 end; the germline J gene provides the rest. This chain joins TRBV11-2 and TRBJ2-1, with 8 bases identical to TRBD2. J gave up 7 bases and V 5 bases, and 10 bases lay outside the gene matches. The CDR3 extends over 15 amino acids. Per germline, CDR1 SGHAT and CDR2 FQNNGV. CDR3 DNA, as far as it was read: TGTGCCAGCAGCCAAGCCAGCGGGAGTTGGAATGAG. It is translated as CASSQASGSWNE. The whole CDR3 protein reads CASSQASGSWNEQFF.

This clone was found many times. The sequence runs out 3 residues before the end of the CDR3; the remainder is reconstructed from the germline J gene. The V call is TRBV2, the J call TRBJ2-3; 7 bases line up with TRBD1. The junction had 8 bases not matched to a gene; V was cut back by 8 bases and J by 0 bases. The CDR3 spans 15 residues. Germline CDR1 reads SNHLY; CDR2 reads FYNNEI. The CDR3 sequence: CASRGQELSTDTQYF. Partial CDR3 DNA: TGTGCCAGCCGTGGACAGGAGCTAAGCACAGATACG.